This TCR beta chain was sequenced for a study of early T cells in non-severe SARS-CoV-2 infection. The sample holds a few counts of this clonotype. Germline values: CDR1 KGHSH, CDR2 LQKENI. This CDR3 region has 12 residues. The ends were cut back, 3 bases at V and 4 bases at J, with 6 bases in the middle. MiXCR, applied by TCRdb to the 5' RACE reads, yields one record per CDR3 protein. The table has tens of thousands of distinct CDR3 sequences, about an eighth seen once. The material was whole blood, obtained at baseline. This sequence originates from an adult who was a healthcare worker with PCR-confirmed SARS-CoV-2 infection or an uninfected control (not recorded which). This chain uses TRBV18 with TRBJ1-1; D is unresolved. Written as DNA, the CDR3 is TGTGCCAGCTCACCCGCGCTCACTGAAGCTTTCTTT. Translating it yields CASSPALTEAFF.